This is a list of T cell receptor beta chains from one sample in a study of cytomegalovirus exposure and HLA in healthy donors. Profiling relied on immunoSEQ multiplex PCR, and the TCRdb table lists in-frame clones only, not all of them. Here the sample spans about 88,000 clones, approximately 90% being singletons. Sample: PBMCs. These receptors were taken from a young man in good health and CMV-seronegative. CDR3s include the opening cysteine and the closing phenylalanine or tryptophan. The order of the fields is CDR3 protein, CDR3 DNA, V gene, D gene, J gene, clone size. D genes are given only for firm matches. For some rows the clone size is stated as once, few or many, or as a class when expanded; others skip it.

cdr3_aa: CASSSNTEAFF
cdr3_nt: TGTGCCAGCAGTAGCAACACTGAAGCTTTCTTT
v_call: TRBV27
d_call: -
j_call: TRBJ1-1
clone_size: few

cdr3_aa: CASSGGVLAGVGQETQYF
cdr3_nt: TGTGCCAGCAGTGGAGGGGTACTAGCGGGAGTCGGACAAGAGACCCAGTACTTC
v_call: TRBV6-1
d_call: TRBD2
j_call: TRBJ2-5
clone_size: -

cdr3_aa: CASNNRGRLFF
cdr3_nt: TGTGCCAGCAATAACAGGGGGAGACTGTTTTTT
v_call: TRBV28
d_call: TRBD1
j_call: TRBJ1-4
clone_size: -

cdr3_aa: CASSFFAGDGETQYF
cdr3_nt: TGTGCCAGCAGCTTCTTCGCGGGAGACGGAGAGACCCAGTACTTC
v_call: TRBV7-7
d_call: TRBD2
j_call: TRBJ2-5
clone_size: -

cdr3_aa: CSVPEQGATDTQYF
cdr3_nt: TGCAGCGTTCCCGAGCAAGGGGCCACAGATACGCAGTATTTT
v_call: TRBV29-1
d_call: -
j_call: TRBJ2-3
clone_size: -

cdr3_aa: CASSPGTVAGNTIYF
cdr3_nt: TGTGCCAGCAGTCCTGGGACAGTAGCGGGAAACACCATATATTTT
v_call: TRBV27
d_call: TRBD1
j_call: TRBJ1-3
clone_size: -

cdr3_aa: CASSLQGHEQYF
cdr3_nt: TGTGCCAGCAGTCTACAGGGCCACGAGCAGTACTTC
v_call: TRBV27
d_call: -
j_call: TRBJ2-7
clone_size: -

cdr3_aa: CASSQDRMDRGPRNEQFF
cdr3_nt: TGCGCCAGCAGCCAAGATCGGATGGACAGGGGGCCTCGCAATGAGCAGTTCTTC
v_call: TRBV4-3
d_call: TRBD1
j_call: TRBJ2-1
clone_size: few

cdr3_aa: CASSDGLAPFGEQFF
cdr3_nt: TGTGCCAGCAGCGACGGACTAGCGCCATTCGGGGAGCAGTTCTTC
v_call: TRBV6-5
d_call: TRBD2
j_call: TRBJ2-1
clone_size: few

cdr3_aa: CASSPLLTAHEQYF
cdr3_nt: TGTGCCAGCTCACCACTCCTGACTGCGCACGAGCAGTACTTC
v_call: TRBV18
d_call: -
j_call: TRBJ2-7
clone_size: -

cdr3_aa: CASSLSRDTGELFF
cdr3_nt: TGCGCCAGCAGCTTGTCCAGGGACACCGGGGAGCTGTTTTTT
v_call: TRBV5-1
d_call: -
j_call: TRBJ2-2
clone_size: few

cdr3_aa: CASSPLPPPRRPLFGVYEQYF
cdr3_nt: TGCGCCAGCAGTCCATTACCCCCCCCGAGACGACCACTATTCGGAGTGTACGAGCAGTACTTC
v_call: TRBV23-1
d_call: -
j_call: TRBJ2-7
clone_size: -

cdr3_aa: CAWKAGPSEAFF
cdr3_nt: TGTGCCTGGAAGGCGGGGCCATCTGAAGCTTTCTTT
v_call: TRBV30
d_call: -
j_call: TRBJ1-1
clone_size: -

cdr3_aa: CASSQADARSVAGDTDTQYF
cdr3_nt: TGCGCCAGCAGCCAAGCAGACGCGCGGTCAGTGGCGGGAGACACAGATACGCAGTATTTT
v_call: TRBV4-3
d_call: TRBD2
j_call: TRBJ2-3
clone_size: -

cdr3_aa: CASSQELGRPYYNEQFF
cdr3_nt: TGTGCCAGCAGCCAAGAGTTGGGGAGGCCTTATTACAATGAGCAGTTCTTC
v_call: TRBV4-2
d_call: -
j_call: TRBJ2-1
clone_size: -

cdr3_aa: CASSLGVRTSGANVLTF
cdr3_nt: TGTGCCAGCAGCTTAGGAGTGCGCACCTCTGGGGCCAACGTCCTGACTTTC
v_call: TRBV11-2
d_call: -
j_call: TRBJ2-6
clone_size: -

cdr3_aa: CASSLWTAQETQYF
cdr3_nt: TGTGCCAGCAGCCTGTGGACTGCCCAAGAGACCCAGTACTTC
v_call: TRBV5-6
d_call: -
j_call: TRBJ2-5
clone_size: -

cdr3_aa: CASSPAGVESPLHF
cdr3_nt: TGTGCCAGCTCACCGGCAGGGGTAGAATCACCCCTCCACTTT
v_call: TRBV18
d_call: -
j_call: TRBJ1-6
clone_size: -

cdr3_aa: CASSNRTGETGELFF
cdr3_nt: TGCGCCAGCAGCAACAGGACAGGGGAGACCGGGGAGCTGTTTTTT
v_call: TRBV5-1
d_call: TRBD1
j_call: TRBJ2-2
clone_size: -

cdr3_aa: CASSGGGANNQPQHF
cdr3_nt: TGTGCCAGCAGTGGAGGGGGCGCAAACAATCAGCCCCAGCATTTT
v_call: TRBV6-1
d_call: TRBD1
j_call: TRBJ1-5
clone_size: few

cdr3_aa: CASSVSRGSGEKLFF
cdr3_nt: TGTGCCAGCAGTGTCAGTCGGGGGTCAGGTGAAAAACTGTTTTTT
v_call: TRBV25-1
d_call: -
j_call: TRBJ1-4
clone_size: once

cdr3_aa: CASSQARGNNEQFF
cdr3_nt: TGCGCCAGCAGCCAAGCAAGGGGGAACAATGAGCAGTTCTTC
v_call: TRBV4-3
d_call: -
j_call: TRBJ2-1
clone_size: -

cdr3_aa: CASSPPGGVMPNTGELFF
cdr3_nt: TGTGCCAGTAGCCCTCCCGGAGGAGTAATGCCGAACACCGGGGAGCTGTTTTTT
v_call: TRBV19
d_call: -
j_call: TRBJ2-2
clone_size: -

cdr3_aa: CASSEGNSPLHF
cdr3_nt: TGTGCCAGCAGCGAGGGTAATTCACCCCTCCACTTT
v_call: TRBV7-9
d_call: -
j_call: TRBJ1-6
clone_size: -

cdr3_aa: CASSTLQGSDGYTF
cdr3_nt: TGTGCCAGCAGCACCTTACAGGGTTCTGATGGCTACACCTTC
v_call: TRBV5-5
d_call: -
j_call: TRBJ1-2
clone_size: once

cdr3_aa: CASSLAGVRAFF
cdr3_nt: TGTGCCAGCAGCTTAGCGGGCGTGCGAGCTTTCTTT
v_call: TRBV7-2
d_call: -
j_call: TRBJ1-1
clone_size: -

cdr3_aa: CASSPLAATTDTQYF
cdr3_nt: TGTGCCAGCAGTCCACTAGCGGCTACCACAGATACGCAGTATTTT
v_call: TRBV2
d_call: TRBD2
j_call: TRBJ2-3
clone_size: -